Given below is one TCR beta chain in context. Its antigen is undetermined. This entry is derived from a study of shared clonotypes between healthy human individuals. Study observations and caveats: Of the naive CD4 clonotypes, around 5% were shared across a handful of donors.

Profiled with immunoSEQ multiplex PCR; TCRdb holds only in-frame clones, not every one. The sample contains around 2.5 million clones, 80% to 95% of which appear only once. CD4+ cells yielded CD45RA+ naive and CD45RA-negative memory subsets. Trimming cost V 2 bases and J 2 bases; bases outside gene matches: 7. The germline V gene has CDR1 SGHNT and CDR2 YENEEA. There are 18 residues in the CDR3. The chain is built from TRBV11-3 and TRBJ2-1; 12 bases are a match to TRBD2. The sample taken for sequencing was naive CD4+ T cells from PBMCs. Subset here: CD45RA+ positively selected. The receptor was isolated from a man younger than 30 in good health. Some clones in this sample may be carry-over from other donors' samples. CDR3 loop: CASSLSTSGRTTYNEQFF. The DNA of the CDR3 is TGTGCCAGCAGCTTAAGTACTAGCGGGAGGACAACCTACAATGAGCAGTTCTTC.